This TCR beta chain is drawn from a study of T cells after yellow fever vaccination. Trimming removed 5 bases from V and 6 bases from J, with 14 bases in between. Germline CDR1 and CDR2: SGHTA and FQGNSA. This CDR3 is built from 14 residues. Notes on the study in general: A secondary response was less intense yet reached its peak sooner, at day 5 versus 15.

TCRdb called the 5' RACE reads again in MiXCR, with one record for every CDR3 protein. The sample holds 150,000 to 200,000 distinct CDR3 sequences, around 7.3% seen once. In this sample, this clonotype turned up many times. Its antigen is not identified. The clonotype comes from a man between 18 and 35 years old who received the YFV17D yellow fever vaccine. The chain links TRBV7-2 to TRBJ1-5; tentative D call: TRBD1 (6 bases). The sample here was CD4+ T cells sorted from PBMCs, taken 5 days after the first yellow fever vaccination. In DNA form, the CDR3 reads TGTGCCAGCAGCCCAAATATGGGGGCTCAGCCCCAGCATTTT. Translation: CASSPNMGAQPQHF.